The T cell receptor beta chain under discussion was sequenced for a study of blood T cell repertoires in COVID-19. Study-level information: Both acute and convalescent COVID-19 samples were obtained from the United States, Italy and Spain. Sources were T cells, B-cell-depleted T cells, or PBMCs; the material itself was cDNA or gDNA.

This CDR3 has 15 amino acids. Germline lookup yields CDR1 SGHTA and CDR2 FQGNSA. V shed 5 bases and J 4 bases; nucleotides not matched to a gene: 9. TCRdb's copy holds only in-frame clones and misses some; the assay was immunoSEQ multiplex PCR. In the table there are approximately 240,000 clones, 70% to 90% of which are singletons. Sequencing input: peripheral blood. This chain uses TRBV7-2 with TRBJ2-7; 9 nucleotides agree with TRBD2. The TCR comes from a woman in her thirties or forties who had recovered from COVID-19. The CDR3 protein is CASSPRVAGAYEQYF. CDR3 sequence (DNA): TGTGCCAGCAGCCCCCGAGTAGCGGGGGCGTACGAGCAGTACTTC. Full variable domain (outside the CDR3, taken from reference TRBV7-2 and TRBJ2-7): GAGVSQSPSNKVTEKGKDVELRCDPISGHTALYWYRQSLGQGLEFLIYFQGNSAPDKSGLPSDRFSAERTGGSVSTLTIQRTQQEDSAVYLCASSPRVAGAYEQYFGPGTRLTVT.